These 10 T cell receptor beta chains were all obtained from the same sample, sequenced in a study of shared clonotypes between healthy human individuals. The data were produced by immunoSEQ multiplex PCR, yet TCRdb's version contains in-frame clones alone and is incomplete. The sample lists nearly 1,000,000 clones; 70% to 85% were seen once. The material sequenced was memory CD4+ T cells sorted from blood. Regarding subset: CD45RA-negative fraction. These receptors all stem from a man aged 18 to 30 in good health.

This clone was observed a few times. Other DNA variants within this sample encode the same CDR3. The rearrangement links TRBV5-1 to TRBJ2-6; TRBD1 matches at 7 bases. V lost 4 bases and J lost 2; bases outside the gene matches: 6. Germline V gives CDR1 SGHRS, CDR2 YFSETQ. CDR3 length equals 16 residues. CDR3 nucleotide sequence: TGCGCCAGCAGCCCGGCGACAGGGCCTGGGGCCAACGTCCTGACTTTC. Translating gives CASSPATGPGANVLTF.

The chain is built from TRBV10-3 and TRBJ2-3, with no clear D. V was cut by 1 base and J by 4 bases, with 6 bases left in between. The length of the CDR3 is 13 residues. CDR1 is ENHRY and CDR2 is SYGVKD in the germline V gene. The CDR3 spells CAISELGSDTQYF. CDR3 coding DNA: TGTGCCATCAGTGAGTTAGGGTCAGATACGCAGTATTTT.

This clone was observed a single time. J is TRBJ2-3 and V is TRBV20-1, with no clear D. With 1 base removed from V and 5 bases from J, the gap between germline ends came to 4 bases. Per germline, CDR1 DFQATT and CDR2 SNEGSKA (reference sequence). The CDR3 contains 11 residues. Written as DNA, the CDR3 is TGCAGTGCTAGAGCAGAAGATACGCAGTATTTT. Translating it yields CSARAEDTQYF.

The V call is TRBV7-2, the J call TRBJ2-3, with D possibly TRBD1 on 6 matching bases. V lost 5 bases, J lost 6 bases, and 15 bases lay in between. This CDR3 has 14 residues. Germline V gene sequence: CDR1 SGHTA, CDR2 FQGNSA. CDR3 sequence reads: CASSPTGSKDTQYF. The CDR3 region has the DNA TGTGCCAGCAGCCCTACAGGGTCGAAGGATACGCAGTATTTT. Together with reference TRBV7-2 and TRBJ2-3, the CDR3 gives the full variable domain: GAGVSQSPSNKVTEKGKDVELRCDPISGHTALYWYRQSLGQGLEFLIYFQGNSAPDKSGLPSDRFSAERTGGSVSTLTIQRTQQEDSAVYLCASSPTGSKDTQYFGPGTRLTVL.

In this sample, this clone turned up a few times. This chain joins TRBV6-1 and TRBJ1-3; D is undetermined. Germline V CDR1 and CDR2: MNHNS, SASEGT. The CDR3 runs to 13 residues. V lost 8 bases and J lost 0, with 8 bases in between. The CDR3 here is CASRPFSGNTIYF. The CDR3 DNA sequence: TGTGCCAGCCGACCCTTCTCTGGAAACACCATATATTTT.

The chain has TRBV4-1 and TRBJ2-3, with D perhaps matching TRBD1 (6 bases). CDR3 size: 16 residues. Per the germline V gene, CDR1 is MGHRA and CDR2 is YSYEKL. Trimming took 1 base from V and 9 from J, leaving 20 bases between them. For the CDR3, the DNA is TGCGCCAGCAGCCAAGGCCAGAAACAGGGAAGAGGGACGCAGTATTTT. This gives the protein CASSQGQKQGRGTQYF.

To note about this clone: Different DNA sequences within this sample yield the same CDR3. The chain couples TRBV30 to TRBJ2-7; tentative D call: TRBD2 (5 bases). The germline CDR1 and CDR2 sequences are GTSNPN and SVGIG (reference sequence). CDR3 size: 11 residues. V dropped 4 bases and J dropped 4 bases, with 8 bases sitting between them. CDR3 in amino acids: CAWTGIYEQYF. CDR3 bases: TGTGCCTGGACCGGGATTTACGAGCAGTACTTC.

The V call is TRBV28, the J call TRBJ1-6; D uncertain. The CDR3 has 14 residues. The V end lost 2 bases, the J end lost 7 bases, and 9 bases lay between the germline ends. CDR1 is MDHEN and CDR2 is SYDVKM in the germline V gene. Here the CDR3 reads CASSLDSSNSPLHF. Written as DNA, the CDR3 is TGTGCCAGCAGTTTAGATAGCTCCAATTCACCCCTCCACTTT.

The rearrangement uses TRBV5-1 and TRBJ2-3, with D perhaps given as TRBD1 or TRBD2 (5 bases each). The germline gives CDR1 SGHRS, CDR2 YFSETQ. The V end was cut by 1 base, the J end by 2 bases, with 11 bases between. CDR3 length: 15 residues. The CDR3: CASSLRGPDTDTQYF. CDR3 DNA: TGCGCCAGCAGCTTGAGGGGACCCGACACAGATACGCAGTATTTT.

The chain employs TRBV20-1 and TRBJ1-2; 8 nucleotides agree with TRBD1. V shed 7 bases and J 6 bases; nucleotides not matched to a gene: 4. The CDR3 extends over 11 amino acids. The germline CDR1 and CDR2 sequences are DFQATT and SNEGSKA (reference sequence). The CDR3 region has the DNA TGCAGTGTCAAGACAGGGGATGGCTACACCTTC. This sequence encodes CSVKTGDGYTF.